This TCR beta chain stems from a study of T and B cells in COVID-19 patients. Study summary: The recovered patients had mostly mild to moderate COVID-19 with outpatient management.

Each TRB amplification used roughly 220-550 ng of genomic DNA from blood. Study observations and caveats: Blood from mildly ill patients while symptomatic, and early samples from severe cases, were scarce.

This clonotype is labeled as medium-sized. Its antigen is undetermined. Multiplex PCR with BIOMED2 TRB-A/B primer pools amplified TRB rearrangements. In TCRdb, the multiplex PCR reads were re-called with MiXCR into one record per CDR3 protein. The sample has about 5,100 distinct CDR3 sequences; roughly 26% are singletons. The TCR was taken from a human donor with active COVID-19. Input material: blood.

The CDR3 region has the DNA TGTGCCAGCACCTCAACGGACAGGGCAAACAATGAGCAGTTCTTC. This sequence encodes CASTSTDRANNEQFF. The chain has TRBV12-3 or TRBV12-4 and TRBJ2-1; 8 bases are a match to TRBD1. The CDR3 is 15 residues long. V lost 7 bases, J lost 5 bases, and 10 bases stayed unmatched.